This note documents a single T cell receptor beta chain sequence. Other DNA sequences from this sample encode an identical CDR3 as well. This sample was taken from a study of control samples from healthy donors and cancer patients. The V end lost 0 bases, the J end lost 7 bases, and 7 bases lay between the germline ends. Germline V gene lookup returns CDR1 SGHDT and CDR2 YYEEEE. There are 12 residues in the CDR3. This table comes from immunoSEQ multiplex PCR, and its TCRdb copy is limited to in-frame clones, with some not included. The repertoire holds some 150,000 clones, roughly 89% seen once, with roughly 1.6% in the top ten.

V usage is TRBV5-6 and J usage is TRBJ1-2, with D unresolved. The sequence was obtained from a woman younger than 45 in good health. Sequencing was carried out using blood. CDR3: CASSLGGLGYTF. CDR3 coding DNA: TGTGCCAGCAGCTTGGGAGGGCTTGGCTACACCTTC.